The 21 T cell receptor beta chains below all came from one sample that was sequenced in a study of technical replicates of blood from a few donors. This table comes from immunoSEQ multiplex PCR, and its TCRdb copy is limited to in-frame clones, with some not included. The data show approximately 79,000 clones, 95% to 98% seen once. The specimen sequenced was T cells isolated from PBMCs. The receptors stem from a human donor in good health.

The chain joins TRBV10-1 to TRBJ2-7; D is possibly TRBD1 (5 bases). Germline V gene data show CDR1 as WNHNN and CDR2 as SYGVQD (reference sequence). The length of the CDR3 is 14 residues. V lost 0 bases and J lost 2, with 8 bases in between. The CDR3 DNA reads as TGCGCCAGCAGTGAGTCTCCAGGGACCTACGAGCAGTACTTC. Translated, it gives CASSESPGTYEQYF.

CDR3 amino acids: CASRLAGGIAETQYF. DNA for the CDR3: TGTGCCAGCAGACTAGCGGGAGGTATTGCAGAGACCCAGTACTTC. The V and J genes are TRBV27 and TRBJ2-5; 12 nucleotides agree with TRBD2. Trimming removed 6 bases from V and 4 bases from J; junction bases left unmatched: 6. Germline assignment: CDR1 MNHEY and CDR2 SMNVEV (reference sequence). The CDR3 covers 15 residues.

The chain uses TRBV4-3 and TRBJ2-7, with 11 positions matching TRBD2. CDR3 length equals 15 residues. V lost 2 bases, J lost 5 bases, and 5 bases stayed unmatched. CDR1 is LGHNA, CDR2 YSLEER, per germline. CDR3 nucleotide sequence: TGCGCCAGCAGCCAAATTCTAGCGGGAGGAAACGAGCAGTACTTC. Residues: CASSQILAGGNEQYF.

The rearrangement joins TRBV2 to TRBJ2-1; the match to TRBD2 covers 9 bases. Germline V gives CDR1 SNHLY, CDR2 FYNNEI. CDR3 size: 16 residues. Trimming at V came to 7 bases and at J to 4 bases, leaving 11 bases not matched to a gene. The CDR3 sequence: CASTQREAPGYNEQFF. In DNA, the CDR3 is TGTGCCAGCACCCAGCGGGAGGCCCCCGGGTACAATGAGCAGTTCTTC.

The chain combines TRBV10-1 with TRBJ2-3, with D perhaps TRBD2 (6 bases). CDR3 length: 13 residues. CDR1 is WNHNN and CDR2 is SYGVQD in the germline V gene (reference sequence). V lost 7 bases, J lost 2 bases, and 10 bases lay in between. The CDR3 spells CASTAGNTDTQYF. Written as DNA, the CDR3 is TGCGCCAGCACTGCGGGGAACACAGATACGCAGTATTTT.

The chain links TRBV4-2 to TRBJ2-3, with TRBD2 identical over 7 bases. Germline loops: CDR1 LGHNA, CDR2 YNFKEQ. Germline trimming cut 0 bases from V and 2 bases from J; bases unmatched to any gene: 8. The CDR3 has 17 amino acids. CDR3: CASSQDRLAELTDTQYF. Here the CDR3 DNA reads TGTGCCAGCAGCCAAGATCGGCTAGCGGAACTCACAGATACGCAGTATTTT.

CDR3 protein: CASSWLDGANVLTF. CDR3 coding DNA: TGTGCCAGCAGTTGGCTAGACGGGGCCAACGTCCTGACTTTC. The genes are TRBV6-5 and TRBJ2-6; D uncertain. The CDR3 consists of 14 residues. With 4 bases removed from V and 4 bases from J, the gap between germline ends came to 8 bases. Germline V lookup: CDR1 MNHEY, CDR2 SVGAGI.

Details on this clone: At one of its ends the junction is not consistent with the germline gene, which may arise from a read error. V gene TRBV7-7 combines with J gene TRBJ2-5; unclear D gene. CDR3 length: 13 residues. Germline CDR1 and CDR2: SSHAT and FNYEAQ (reference sequence). For the CDR3, the DNA is TGTGCTAGCAGCTTAGTCCGGCAAGAGACCCAGTACTTC. Its protein is CASSLVRQETQYF.

This chain uses TRBV28 with TRBJ2-7; D is perhaps TRBD2 (6 bases). Germline V gives CDR1 MDHEN, CDR2 SYDVKM. This CDR3 has 14 residues. The V and J ends lost 1 base and 3 bases respectively, with 10 bases between them. CDR3 bases: TGTGCCAGCAGTTTATTGGGGGGAGGCTACGAGCAGTACTTC. It specifies CASSLLGGGYEQYF.

V is TRBV5-1 and J is TRBJ2-7; 11 nucleotides align to TRBD2. CDR3 size: 16 residues. V was clipped by 4 bases and J by 4 bases; unmatched bases: 10. The V gene's germline CDR1 is SGHRS and CDR2 YFSETQ. The CDR3 loop reads CASSVGPGLADYEQYF. The CDR3 DNA reads as TGCGCCAGCAGCGTGGGTCCGGGACTAGCGGATTACGAGCAGTACTTC.

CDR3 loop: CASSLDLGEGLNYEQYF. The CDR3 DNA sequence: TGTGCCAGCAGCTTAGATTTGGGGGAGGGCCTAAACTACGAGCAGTACTTC. The chain carries TRBV11-2 and TRBJ2-7, with 7 bases lining up with TRBD2. The germline gives CDR1 SGHAT, CDR2 FQNNGV. The CDR3 length is 17 residues. V lost 0 bases and J lost 3; bases outside the gene matches: 11.

Concerning this clone: A read error may produce the germline difference seen at one junction end. This chain connects TRBV7-7 to TRBJ2-1; weak D call: TRBD2 (5 bases). This CDR3 spans 18 amino acids. The germline gives CDR1 SSHAT, CDR2 FNYEAQ (reference sequence). CDR3 loop: CASSLEAGGWSSYNEQFF. CDR3 DNA sequence: TGTGCTAGCAGCTTAGAGGCTGGCGGGTGGAGCTCCTACAATGAGCAGTTCTTC.

The CDR3 sequence is CASSQGYPEAFF. CDR3 DNA: TGTGCCAGCAGTCAGGGATACCCTGAAGCTTTCTTT. The chain is built from TRBV28 and TRBJ1-1; tentatively, D is TRBD1 (5 bases). The germline V gene has CDR1 MDHEN and CDR2 SYDVKM. The length of the CDR3 is 12 residues. Trimming took off 5 bases at V and 6 bases at J, with 10 bases between the two ends.

The gene calls are TRBV5-1 and TRBJ1-1; tentative D call: TRBD1 (6 bases). V lost 5 bases to trimming and J lost 3 bases, with 20 bases between them. In germline, CDR1 is SGHRS, CDR2 YFSETQ. This CDR3 comprises 16 residues. The CDR3 DNA follows: TGCGCCAGCAGTGACGGGGGGCGCTGGCTGGACACTGAAGCTTTCTTT. This codes for CASSDGGRWLDTEAFF.

V is TRBV9 and J is TRBJ2-7; 16 nucleotides align to TRBD2. The trim removed 4 bases at V and 5 bases at J, leaving 9 bases unmatched. CDR1 is SGDLS, CDR2 YYNGEE, per germline. CDR3 length: 17 amino acids. Here the CDR3 DNA reads TGTGCCAGCAGCCCGGGGACTAGCGGGAGGGTCATACACGAGCAGTACTTC. Protein: CASSPGTSGRVIHEQYF.

The chain joins TRBV11-3 to TRBJ2-5; TRBD1 aligns across 7 bases. J gave up 2 bases and V 6 bases, and 9 bases lay outside the gene matches. The CDR3 loop spans 15 amino acids. Germline CDR1 SGHNT, CDR2 YENEEA. CDR3 amino acids: CASRPRGQPQETQYF. The CDR3 region has the DNA TGTGCCAGCAGGCCAAGGGGACAGCCACAAGAGACCCAGTACTTC.

The chain employs TRBV28 and TRBJ2-7; 7 bases fit TRBD1. Trimming at V came to 6 bases and at J to 2 bases, leaving 7 bases not matched to a gene. Germline V gene data show CDR1 as MDHEN and CDR2 as SYDVKM. The CDR3 loop spans 14 amino acids. The CDR3 bases are TGTGCCAGCAGACCGACAGGGACCACCTACGAGCAGTACTTC. Encoded protein: CASRPTGTTYEQYF.

V is TRBV4-1 and J is TRBJ2-7; 11 bases fit TRBD1. Germline V gene sequence: CDR1 MGHRA, CDR2 YSYEKL. V was pared by 0 bases and J by 8 bases, with 6 bases of the junction left unmatched. This CDR3 is 15 amino acids long. Here the CDR3 reads CASSQEGDRGFKQYF. In DNA, the CDR3 is TGCGCCAGCAGCCAAGAGGGGGACAGGGGGTTTAAGCAGTACTTC.

The chain carries TRBV6-5 and TRBJ2-7; D gene uncertain. The CDR3 extends over 11 amino acids. The V gene lost 8 bases and the J gene lost 5 bases, with 10 bases spanning the gap. Germline CDR1 MNHEY, CDR2 SVGAGI. The CDR3 loop is CASPGCHEQYF. In DNA form, the CDR3 reads TGTGCCAGCCCCGGGTGCCACGAGCAGTACTTC.

This clone was recorded only once. CDR3 region: CASSHDFGQGARMLFF. The CDR3, as DNA: TGCGCCAGCAGCCATGATTTTGGACAGGGGGCCAGAATGCTGTTTTTT. The J gene is TRBJ2-2, the V gene TRBV4-1, with 11 bases lining up with TRBD1. This CDR3 has 16 residues. V was pared by 3 bases and J by 13 bases, with 13 bases of the junction left unmatched. The germline V gene has CDR1 MGHRA and CDR2 YSYEKL.

The chain is built from TRBV5-1 and TRBJ2-7; D is unclear. Trimming left V 2 bases short and J 2 bases short, with 11 bases between. This CDR3 is 14 amino acids long. Germline CDR1 is SGHRS and CDR2 is YFSETQ. The chain's CDR3 is CASSLDKTAYEQYF. The CDR3 region has the DNA TGCGCCAGCAGCTTAGATAAAACAGCCTACGAGCAGTACTTC.